Listed here is a single T cell receptor beta chain. This clonotype was seen only a few times. Its antigen remains unidentified. Base quality data are lacking; no much larger clone is found one base away. This entry belongs to a study of T-cell memory formation after mild COVID-19 (dated by TCRdb to the early 2020s). With respect to the entire study: TCR sequence clusters from the two donors were found to be largely donor specific. In a couple of donors, T-cell clones that expanded and contracted after mild COVID-19 were tracked by sequencing TCRalpha and TCRbeta repertoires over time. The cohort was made up of two young adult volunteers, one female and one male, who were previously healthy.

Sequencing was carried out with an Illumina NovaSeq 6000. TCRalpha and TCRbeta cDNA libraries were constructed by 5'RACE with constant-segment primers, with sample barcodes and unique molecular identifiers being introduced. RNA was extracted from every sample with Trizol reagent. Library amplification was performed in two PCR steps, and a second sample barcode and Illumina TruSeq adapters were introduced in the second step. Sequencing of libraries was performed on an Illumina NovaSeq with 2 x 150 bp paired-end reads. The published analysis was carried out like this. Demultiplexing of reads and collapsing into UMI-guided consensus sequences were performed with migec v1.2.7. Using mixcr v2.1.11, the UMI consensuses were aligned to TRA and TRB V and J templates and assembled into clonotypes. A clonotype was counted as expanded or contracted only if both edgeR and NoisET called the change significant, with noise models trained on biological replicates. For edgeR calls, the cutoffs were a false discovery rate-adjusted p below 0.01 and a log2 fold-change threshold of 1. As an exploratory analysis of dynamics, max-normalized trajectories of the 1000 most abundant clonotypes were examined by PCA with hierarchical clustering. Each responding clone was given a CD4 or CD8 phenotype based on the CD4+ and CD8+ repertoires, which had been sequenced separately. TCRdb reprocessed the public reads (quality trimming at Q25 with fastp, clone calling with MiXCR) and kept in-frame beta chains. Each entry merges the rows of one CDR3 protein and shows their most common DNA and genes. The V and J calls follow TCRdb's processing rather than the paper's. This sample gives a few hundred thousand distinct CDR3 sequences in total; approximately 19% of them show up just once. Together, the top ten hold roughly 21% of the sample.

Overall results and qualifications from the work: Clones that contracted from day 15 to 85 showed balanced CD4/CD8 phenotypes, whereas a second wave of clones that expanded from day 15 to 37 leaned towards CD4+. Whether the second-wave clones peaking on day 37 were SARS-CoV-2 specific was not confirmed. Contracting CD4+ clones turned up mainly in the CM and EM memory subsets, whereas EMRA was where CD8+ clones were enriched. The detection of some responding clones in pre-infection memory suggests that pre-existing cross-reactive memory T cells joined the SARS-CoV-2 response. Only two mild cases were covered in the study, and larger cohorts including severe cases with pre-infection samples were considered necessary.

PBMCs were isolated by Ficoll-Paque density gradient centrifugation. This TCR came from a man aged 18 to 29 who had mild COVID-19 (a few samples of this study predate the infection). The sample titles of this study are shuffled in the database, so cell type and time point are left out; the donor was told from shared clones. Sequences were obtained from PBMCs or a T cell subset sorted from them (not recorded which).

The CDR3 corresponds to CASSLALQGAGYTF. The nucleotide sequence is TGTGCCAGCAGCTTAGCGCTCCAGGGCGCGGGCTACACCTTC. The chain employs TRBV7-2 and TRBJ1-2; possibly the D gene is TRBD1, per 5 matching bases. At the junction V is shortened by 0 bases and J by 8 bases, with 13 bases in between. The CDR3 goes from the cysteine to the phenylalanine over 14 residues. The retained sequence is limited to the CDR3, 42 bases, with the frame set at the first base. From a lookup of the germline V gene, CDR1 and CDR2 are SGHTA and FQGNSA.